The 11 T cell receptor beta chains below come from one sample, sequenced in a study of blood T cell repertoires in COVID-19. Data came from immunoSEQ multiplex PCR; TCRdb stores just in-frame clones and leaves some out. In the table there are approximately 220,000 clones, around 81% of which are singletons. Material for sequencing was peripheral blood. The receptors originated from a woman aged 25 to 39 who had recovered from COVID-19.

The table lists this clone with a few counts. The chain links TRBV19 to TRBJ1-5, with TRBD1 as a possible D gene (5 bases). CDR1 LNHDA and CDR2 SQIVND come from the germline V gene (reference sequence). V was pared by 3 bases and J by 3 bases, with 15 bases between. This CDR3 spans 16 amino acids. CDR3: CASSIGKGVYNQPQHF. As DNA, the CDR3 is TGTGCCAGTAGTATCGGTAAAGGGGTGTACAATCAGCCCCAGCATTTT.

The V gene is TRBV15, the J gene TRBJ2-1; D is unclear. CDR3 size: 13 residues. Germline V CDR1 and CDR2: LNHNV, YYDKDF (reference sequence). V was clipped by 6 bases and J by 1 base, with 7 bases between them. The CDR3 DNA is TGTGCCACCAGGCAGGCTTCCTACAATGAGCAGTTCTTC. Amino acids: CATRQASYNEQFF.

The V call is TRBV27, the J call TRBJ2-3; TRBD2 aligns across 7 bases. The CDR3 contains 17 residues. Germline CDR1 is MNHEY and CDR2 is SMNVEV (reference sequence). V trimming: 3 bases; J trimming: 2 bases; junction bases outside the gene matches: 11. CDR3 sequence (DNA): TGTGCCAGCAGTTTTGGCGCGTTAGCGGGTTACACAGATACGCAGTATTTT. This encodes CASSFGALAGYTDTQYF.

The chain is built from TRBV5-1 and TRBJ1-2; 8 bases fit TRBD1. The germline gives CDR1 SGHRS, CDR2 YFSETQ. This CDR3 is built from 16 residues. The ends lost 0 bases at V and 7 bases at J; junction bases unmatched: 11. In DNA form, the CDR3 reads TGCGCCAGCAGCTTGGCCGGACAGGGAGAATATAGTGGCTACACCTTC. This sequence encodes CASSLAGQGEYSGYTF. Full variable domain (outside the CDR3, taken from reference TRBV5-1 and TRBJ1-2): KAGVTQTPRYLIKTRGQQVTLSCSPISGHRSVSWYQQTPGQGLQFLFEYFSETQRNKGNFPGRFSGRQFSNSRSEMNVSTLELGDSALYLCASSLAGQGEYSGYTFGSGTRLTVV.

The chain carries TRBV10-3 and TRBJ1-2; no clear D. The CDR3 sequence is 15 residues long. From germline, CDR1 is ENHRY and CDR2 SYGVKD. Trimming pared 1 base from V and 4 bases from J, leaving 13 bases between. CDR3 coding DNA: TGTGCCATCAGTGAGTTCACAGTCGAGCCCTATGGCTACACCTTC. Translation: CAISEFTVEPYGYTF.

This rearrangement joins TRBV2 to TRBJ2-1; TRBD2 matches 9 bases. Trimming removed 7 bases from V and 4 bases from J; junction bases left unmatched: 8. Germline loops: CDR1 SNHLY, CDR2 FYNNEI. The CDR3 is 15 amino acids. The CDR3 nucleotides are TGTGCCAGCAAGGGCGGGAGGGCATCGTACAATGAGCAGTTCTTC. Translating gives CASKGGRASYNEQFF.

This chain uses TRBV6-5 with TRBJ2-3; possibly TRBD1 for D (5 bases). CDR3 length: 13 amino acids. Germline-derived CDR1 and CDR2 are MNHEY and SVGAGI. V dropped 0 bases and J dropped 8 bases, with 9 bases sitting between them. The CDR3 DNA reads TGTGCCAGCAGTTACTCGCAGGGTAGTACGCAGTATTTT. Protein: CASSYSQGSTQYF.

This clone was recorded once. V and J are TRBV6-5 and TRBJ1-1; tentative D call: TRBD1 (5 bases). The germline gives CDR1 MNHEY, CDR2 SVGAGI. Trimming pared 0 bases from V and 1 base from J, leaving 12 bases between. The CDR3 has 16 residues. CDR3 sequence: CASSYSEGVPNTEAFF. The CDR3 nucleotides are TGTGCCAGCAGTTACTCCGAAGGGGTTCCGAACACTGAAGCTTTCTTT.

This clone has only a few counts. CDR3 in DNA: TGTGCCAGCAGCCAGCGACAGGTCAATCAGCCCCAGCATTTT. This codes for CASSQRQVNQPQHF. V gene TRBV3-1 (or the pseudogene TRBV3-2) combines with J gene TRBJ1-5; TRBD1 might be the D (6 bases). The CDR3 totals 14 residues. CDR1 is LGHDT and CDR2 is YNNKEL in the germline V gene (reference sequence). The ends were cut back, 3 bases at V and 3 bases at J, with 9 bases in the middle.

The chain is built from TRBV7-2 and TRBJ1-6; D is possibly TRBD1 (5 bases). V was clipped by 0 bases and J by 7 bases, with 13 bases between them. CDR3 size: 16 residues. Germline V gene data show CDR1 as SGHTA and CDR2 as FQGNSA. The CDR3: CASSLAPGGRNSPLHF. CDR3 nucleotides: TGTGCCAGCAGCTTAGCCCCCGGGGGGAGAAATTCACCCCTCCACTTT.

The V gene is TRBV3-1 (or the pseudogene TRBV3-2), the J gene TRBJ1-3; maybe TRBD1 (5 bases). Germline lookup yields CDR1 LGHDT and CDR2 YNNKEL (reference sequence). V was clipped by 5 bases and J by 0 bases, with 11 bases between them. The CDR3 runs 15 residues. CDR3 sequence: CASSSRQSSGNTIYF. The CDR3 DNA reads as TGTGCCAGCAGCTCGAGACAGAGCTCTGGAAACACCATATATTTT.